This T cell receptor beta chain was captured by sequencing in a study of cytomegalovirus exposure and HLA in healthy donors. It was with 60 Vbeta and 13 Jbeta primers that the PCR ran. The data were produced by immunoSEQ multiplex PCR, yet TCRdb's version contains in-frame clones alone and is incomplete. The sample contains tens of thousands of clones, 65% to 80% of which appear only once. Trimming at V came to 2 bases and at J to 2 bases, leaving 4 bases not matched to a gene. The CDR3 extends over 15 amino acids. CDR1 is WSHSY and CDR2 is SAAADI in the germline V gene. At collection, donors were nominally healthy, but unrecorded immune exposures were probable.

Sequenced input: PBMCs. This chain joins TRBV10-2 and TRBJ2-7, with 9 nucleotides matching TRBD2. This TCR derives from a male donor in good health and CMV-seropositive. The CDR3 loop is CASSEAGGRAYEQYF. The CDR3 region has the DNA TGCGCCAGCAGTGAGGCCGGCGGGAGGGCCTACGAGCAGTACTTC.